This entry lists 12 T cell receptor beta chains sequenced from one sample in a study of blood T cell repertoires in COVID-19. Using immunoSEQ multiplex PCR, the repertoire was profiled, and TCRdb retains in-frame clones only, with some absent. The table lists roughly 78,000 clones, roughly 87% of them singletons. Source material: peripheral blood. The receptors were sampled from a man aged 50-60 years with acute or convalescent COVID-19.

The rearrangement links TRBV6-4 to TRBJ2-3, with TRBD2 matching 7 bases. CDR3 length: 13 amino acids. Germline V CDR1 and CDR2: MRHNA, SNTAGT. V lost 5 bases to trimming and J lost 4 bases; unmatched junction nucleotides: 3. This CDR3 reads CASSTGGADTQYF. The DNA of the CDR3 is TGTGCCAGCAGTACTGGGGGGGCAGATACGCAGTATTTT.

The chain employs TRBV6-5 and TRBJ1-2, with TRBD1 matching 11 bases. Trimming cost V 6 bases and J 2 bases; bases outside gene matches: 2. This CDR3 is 14 amino acids long. Germline loops: CDR1 MNHEY, CDR2 SVGAGI. The CDR3 loop reads CASRGTGGNYGYTF. The CDR3 nucleotides are TGTGCCAGCAGGGGGACAGGGGGAAACTATGGCTACACCTTC.

The chain couples TRBV3-1 (or the pseudogene TRBV3-2) to TRBJ1-6, with 7 bases aligning to TRBD1. Germline V lookup: CDR1 LGHDT, CDR2 YNNKEL (reference sequence). The J segment lost 9 bases and the V segment lost 3 bases, leaving 5 bases of the junction unmatched. The CDR3 spans 14 residues. The CDR3 DNA is TGTGCCAGCAGCCAGTCAGGGGGAGGTTCACCCCTCCACTTT. Its translation is CASSQSGGGSPLHF.

V is TRBV7-9 and J is TRBJ1-1, with 9 bases fitting TRBD1. Germline assignment: CDR1 SEHNR and CDR2 FQNEAQ (reference sequence). Unmatched junction bases numbered 9, after V lost 1 base and J lost 6 bases. The CDR3 covers 16 residues. Here the CDR3 reads CASSLDSGTGTAEAFF. CDR3 sequence (DNA): TGTGCCAGCAGCTTAGACTCCGGGACAGGGACCGCTGAAGCTTTCTTT.

The chain recombines TRBV24-1 with TRBJ2-6, with 8 bases identical to TRBD2. Looked up from germline, CDR1 is KGHDR and CDR2 is SFDVKD. The V segment lost 4 bases and the J segment 2 bases; nucleotides outside the gene matches: 3. CDR3 length: 16 residues. The CDR3, as DNA: TGTGCCACCAGTGAAGGGGGACTAGCTGGGGCCAACGTCCTGACTTTC. This gives the protein CATSEGGLAGANVLTF.

This clone has more than one count but fewer than ten. The rearrangement links TRBV7-8 to TRBJ1-5; D gene uncertain. The CDR3 consists of 16 residues. Trimming pared 0 bases from V and 1 base from J, leaving 10 bases between. Germline-derived CDR1 and CDR2 are SGHVS and FQNEAQ. CDR3 region: CASSLAGRLSNQPQHF. CDR3 in DNA: TGTGCCAGCAGCTTAGCGGGCAGATTGAGCAATCAGCCCCAGCATTTT. Together with reference TRBV7-8 and TRBJ1-5, the CDR3 gives the full variable domain: GAGVSQSPRYKVAKRGQDVALRCDPISGHVSLFWYQQALGQGPEFLTYFQNEAQLDKSGLPSDRFFAERPEGSVSTLKIQRTQQEDSAVYLCASSLAGRLSNQPQHFGDGTRLSIL.

CDR3 region: CASSPGPMGGKETQYF. The CDR3 DNA follows: TGTGCCAGCAGTCCCGGGCCTATGGGAGGGAAAGAGACCCAGTACTTC. The chain combines TRBV7-9 with TRBJ2-5; 7 positions agree with TRBD2. The V gene's germline CDR1 is SEHNR and CDR2 FQNEAQ (reference sequence). V lost 6 bases, J lost 3 bases, and 13 bases stayed unmatched. This CDR3 is 16 amino acids long.

The J gene is TRBJ1-2, the V gene TRBV9, with D possibly matching TRBD1 (6 bases). Germline-derived CDR1 and CDR2 are SGDLS and YYNGEE. This CDR3 region has 18 residues. Trimming stripped 4 bases from V and 3 bases from J, with 25 bases between. CDR3 sequence reads: CASSRGWDNLPADYGYTF. The CDR3 nucleotides read TGTGCCAGCAGCCGAGGCTGGGACAACCTACCGGCAGACTATGGCTACACCTTC.

The CDR3 protein is CASSPGGTDTQYF. The CDR3 coding sequence is TGTGCCAGCTCACCCGGAGGCACAGATACGCAGTATTTT. This rearrangement joins TRBV18 to TRBJ2-3; D not certain. The germline V gene encodes CDR1 KGHSH and CDR2 LQKENI. The V gene lost 3 bases and the J gene lost 1 base, with 5 bases spanning the gap. The length of the CDR3 is 13 residues. Full variable domain (rest looked up from reference TRBV18 and TRBJ2-3): NAGVMQNPRHLVRRRGQEARLRCSPMKGHSHVYWYRQLPEEGLKFMVYLQKENIIDESGMPKERFSAEFPKEGPSILRIQQVVRGDSAAYFCASSPGGTDTQYFGPGTRLTVL.

The chain carries TRBV9 and TRBJ2-5, with D perhaps TRBD2 (5 bases). V was shortened by 4 bases and J by 5 bases, with 21 bases between the two germline ends. The CDR3 covers 16 residues. Germline V CDR1 and CDR2: SGDLS, YYNGEE. CDR3 loop: CASSYNPHESGETQYF. In nucleotides, the CDR3 is TGTGCCAGCAGCTACAACCCACACGAGTCGGGGGAGACCCAGTACTTC.

This clone was recorded a few times. J is TRBJ1-1 and V is TRBV18; a possible D gene is TRBD1 (6 bases). The CDR3 spans 16 residues. The V end was cut by 2 bases, the J end by 5 bases, with 18 bases between. The germline V gene has CDR1 KGHSH and CDR2 LQKENI. The CDR3 DNA is TGTGCCAGCTCACCAGCGGGGGCAGGGATGGCAACTGAAGCTTTCTTT. This encodes CASSPAGAGMATEAFF. Variable domain in full (rest from reference TRBV18 and TRBJ1-1): NAGVMQNPRHLVRRRGQEARLRCSPMKGHSHVYWYRQLPEEGLKFMVYLQKENIIDESGMPKERFSAEFPKEGPSILRIQQVVRGDSAAYFCASSPAGAGMATEAFFGQGTRLTVV.

The CDR3 loop reads CASGDWSSYEQYF. The CDR3 DNA reads TGTGCCAGTGGCGACTGGAGCTCCTACGAGCAGTACTTC. The rearrangement uses TRBV3-1 (or the pseudogene TRBV3-2) and TRBJ2-7; D unresolved. CDR1 is LGHDT and CDR2 is YNNKEL in the germline V gene (reference sequence). Between the trimmed V and J ends, which lost 9 bases and 0 bases, there was a span of 12 bases. CDR3 length equals 13 residues.